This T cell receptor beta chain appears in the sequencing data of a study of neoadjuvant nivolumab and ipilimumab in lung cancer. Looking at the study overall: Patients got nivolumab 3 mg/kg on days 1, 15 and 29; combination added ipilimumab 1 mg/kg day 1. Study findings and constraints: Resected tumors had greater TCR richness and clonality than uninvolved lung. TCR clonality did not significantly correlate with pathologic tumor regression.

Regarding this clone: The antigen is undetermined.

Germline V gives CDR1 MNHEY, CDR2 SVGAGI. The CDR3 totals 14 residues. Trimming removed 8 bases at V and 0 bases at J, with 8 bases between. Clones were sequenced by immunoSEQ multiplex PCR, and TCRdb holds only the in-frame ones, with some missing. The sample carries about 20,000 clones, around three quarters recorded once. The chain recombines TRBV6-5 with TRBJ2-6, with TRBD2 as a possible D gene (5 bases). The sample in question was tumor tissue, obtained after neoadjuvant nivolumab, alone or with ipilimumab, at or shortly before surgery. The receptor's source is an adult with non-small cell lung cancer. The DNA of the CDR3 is TGTGCCAGCCGAGGGAGCTCTGGGGCCAACGTCCTGACTTTC. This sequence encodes CASRGSSGANVLTF.